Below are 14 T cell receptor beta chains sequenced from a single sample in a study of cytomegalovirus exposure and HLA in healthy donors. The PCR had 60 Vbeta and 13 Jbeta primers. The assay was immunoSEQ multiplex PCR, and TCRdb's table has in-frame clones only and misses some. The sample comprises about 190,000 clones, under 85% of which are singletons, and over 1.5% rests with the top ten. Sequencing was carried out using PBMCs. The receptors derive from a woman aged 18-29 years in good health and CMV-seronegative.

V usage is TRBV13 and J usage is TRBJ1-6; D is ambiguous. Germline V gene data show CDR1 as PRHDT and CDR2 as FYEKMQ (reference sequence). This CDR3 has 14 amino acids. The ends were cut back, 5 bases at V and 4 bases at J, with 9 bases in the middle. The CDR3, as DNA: TGTGCCAGCAGCACTAGGGATTATAATTCACCCCTCCACTTT. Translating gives CASSTRDYNSPLHF. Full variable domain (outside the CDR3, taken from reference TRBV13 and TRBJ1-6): AAGVIQSPRHLIKEKRETATLKCYPIPRHDTVYWYQQGPGQDPQFLISFYEKMQSDKGSIPDRFSAQQFSDYHSELNMSSLELGDSALYFCASSTRDYNSPLHFGNGTRLTVT.

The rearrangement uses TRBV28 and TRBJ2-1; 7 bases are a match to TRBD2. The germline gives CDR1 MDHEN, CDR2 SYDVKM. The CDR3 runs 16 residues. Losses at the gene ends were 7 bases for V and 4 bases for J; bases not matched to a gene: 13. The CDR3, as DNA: TGTGCCAGCATCCCCCTGACTAGCTCCGAATACAATGAGCAGTTCTTC. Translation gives CASIPLTSSEYNEQFF. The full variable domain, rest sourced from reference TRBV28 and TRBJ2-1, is DVKVTQSSRYLVKRTGEKVFLECVQDMDHENMFWYRQDPGLGLRLIYFSYDVKMKEKGDIPEGYSVSREKKERFSLILESASTNQTSMYLCASIPLTSSEYNEQFFGPGTRLTVL.

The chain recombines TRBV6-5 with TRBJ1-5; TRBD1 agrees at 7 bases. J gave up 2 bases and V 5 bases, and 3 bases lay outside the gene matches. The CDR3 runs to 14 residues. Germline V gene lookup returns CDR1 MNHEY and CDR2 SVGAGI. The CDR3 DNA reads TGTGCCAGCAGTGGCGGGACAGGCAATCAGCCCCAGCATTTT. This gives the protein CASSGGTGNQPQHF.

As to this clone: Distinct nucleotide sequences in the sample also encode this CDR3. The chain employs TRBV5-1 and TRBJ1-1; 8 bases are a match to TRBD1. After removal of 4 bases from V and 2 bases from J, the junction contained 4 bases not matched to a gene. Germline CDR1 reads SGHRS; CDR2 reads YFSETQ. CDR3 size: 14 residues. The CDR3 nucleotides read TGCGCCAGCAGCCTAGACAGGGGAAACACTGAAGCTTTCTTT. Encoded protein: CASSLDRGNTEAFF.

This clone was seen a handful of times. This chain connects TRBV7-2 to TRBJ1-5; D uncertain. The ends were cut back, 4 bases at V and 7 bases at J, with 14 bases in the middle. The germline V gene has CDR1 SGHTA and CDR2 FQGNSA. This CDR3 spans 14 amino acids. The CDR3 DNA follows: TGTGCCAGCAGCTCGCAAGTCTCGGGGCAGCCCCAGCATTTT. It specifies CASSSQVSGQPQHF.

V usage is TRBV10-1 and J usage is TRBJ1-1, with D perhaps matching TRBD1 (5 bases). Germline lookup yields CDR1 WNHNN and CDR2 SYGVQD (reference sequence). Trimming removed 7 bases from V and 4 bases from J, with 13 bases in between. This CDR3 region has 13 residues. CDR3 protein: CASTVGGGTEAFF. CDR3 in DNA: TGCGCCAGCACTGTGGGGGGGGGCACTGAAGCTTTCTTT.

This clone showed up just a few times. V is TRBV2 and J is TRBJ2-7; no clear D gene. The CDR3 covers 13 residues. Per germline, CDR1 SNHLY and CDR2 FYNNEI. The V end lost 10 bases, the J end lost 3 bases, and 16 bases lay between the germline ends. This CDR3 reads CATGLSLSYEQYF. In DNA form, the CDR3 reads TGTGCCACTGGCCTCTCTTTAAGCTACGAGCAGTACTTC.

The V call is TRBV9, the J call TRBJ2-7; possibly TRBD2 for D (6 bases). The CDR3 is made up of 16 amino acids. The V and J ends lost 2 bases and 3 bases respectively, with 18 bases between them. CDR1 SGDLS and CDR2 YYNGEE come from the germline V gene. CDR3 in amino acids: CASSVGIGGGSYEQYF. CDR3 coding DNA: TGTGCCAGCAGCGTTGGTATCGGAGGAGGGAGCTACGAGCAGTACTTC.

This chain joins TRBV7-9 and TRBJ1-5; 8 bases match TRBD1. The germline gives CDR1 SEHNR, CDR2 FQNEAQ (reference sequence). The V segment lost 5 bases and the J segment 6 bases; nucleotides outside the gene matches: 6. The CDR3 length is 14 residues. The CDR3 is CASSPPGGSQPQHF. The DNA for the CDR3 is TGTGCCAGCAGCCCTCCAGGGGGCTCTCAGCCCCAGCATTTT.

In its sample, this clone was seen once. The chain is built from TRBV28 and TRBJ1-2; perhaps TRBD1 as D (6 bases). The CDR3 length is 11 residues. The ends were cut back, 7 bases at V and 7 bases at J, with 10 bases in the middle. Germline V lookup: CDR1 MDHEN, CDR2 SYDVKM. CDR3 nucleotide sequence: TGTGCCAGCATTACAGGGTCTGGCTACACCTTC. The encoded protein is CASITGSGYTF.

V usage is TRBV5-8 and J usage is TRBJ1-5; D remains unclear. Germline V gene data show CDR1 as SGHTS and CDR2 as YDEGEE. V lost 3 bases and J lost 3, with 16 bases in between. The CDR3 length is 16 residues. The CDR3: CASSSQQQALNQPQHF. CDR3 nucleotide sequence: TGTGCCAGCAGCTCTCAACAGCAAGCTCTCAATCAGCCCCAGCATTTT.

The CDR3 DNA follows: TGCGCCAGCAGCTTGGGCGGGGGCAATGAAAAACTGTTTTTT. The encoded protein is CASSLGGGNEKLFF. J is TRBJ1-4 and V is TRBV5-1; D possibly corresponds to TRBD1 (6 bases). V lost 0 bases to trimming and J lost 5 bases, with 8 bases between them. Germline values: CDR1 SGHRS, CDR2 YFSETQ. This CDR3 region has 14 residues.

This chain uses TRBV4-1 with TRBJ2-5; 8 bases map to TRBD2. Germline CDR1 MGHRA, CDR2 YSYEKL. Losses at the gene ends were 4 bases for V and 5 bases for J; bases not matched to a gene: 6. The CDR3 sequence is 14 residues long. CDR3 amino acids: CASSPRGGKETQYF. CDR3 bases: TGCGCCAGCAGCCCCCGCGGGGGGAAGGAGACCCAGTACTTC.

The CDR3 sequence is CASSYHYPGQGQIGNQPQHF. The CDR3 DNA follows: TGTGCCAGCAGTTACCATTATCCGGGACAGGGTCAAATCGGCAATCAGCCCCAGCATTTT. The chain links TRBV28 to TRBJ1-5, with 9 bases identical to TRBD1. V lost 4 bases and J lost 2; bases outside the gene matches: 18. The germline gives CDR1 MDHEN, CDR2 SYDVKM. This CDR3 is 20 amino acids long.